The 14 T cell receptor beta chains presented below share a single source sample, sequenced in a study of blood T cell repertoires in COVID-19. TCRdb's table, derived via immunoSEQ multiplex PCR, lists solely in-frame clones and lacks some. This sample has around 30,000 clones; less than 95% occur once, and the top ten carry approximately 19%. The sequenced sample was peripheral blood. Every receptor here comes from a man at least 80 years old with acute or convalescent COVID-19.

This chain connects TRBV7-3 to TRBJ1-1; D may be TRBD1 (6 bases). Germline V gives CDR1 SGHTA, CDR2 FQGTGA. V was clipped by 5 bases and J by 1 base, with 8 bases between them. The CDR3 spans 13 residues. CDR3 bases: TGTGCCAGCAGCCGACAGGCGAACACTGAAGCTTTCTTT. It translates to CASSRQANTEAFF.

The rearrangement joins TRBV10-1 to TRBJ1-1, with a possible D match to TRBD1 (6 bases). CDR3 length equals 14 residues. Trimming took 0 bases from V and 6 from J, leaving 11 bases between them. The germline V gene has CDR1 WNHNN and CDR2 SYGVQD (reference sequence). CDR3 sequence reads: CASSESMGAAEAFF. In DNA form, the CDR3 reads TGCGCCAGCAGTGAGTCGATGGGGGCAGCTGAAGCTTTCTTT.

This rearrangement joins TRBV2 to TRBJ1-2, with 11 bases aligning to TRBD1. The CDR3 loop spans 14 amino acids. Trimming took 7 bases from V and 4 from J; bases not matched to a gene: 5. Germline V gives CDR1 SNHLY, CDR2 FYNNEI. The CDR3 here is CASNGQGASYGYTF. CDR3 nucleotide sequence: TGTGCCAGCAATGGACAGGGGGCTAGCTATGGCTACACCTTC.

The chain has TRBV9 and TRBJ2-3; D remains ambiguous. The CDR3 has 12 amino acids. The V gene lost 3 bases and the J gene lost 6 bases, with 8 bases spanning the gap. Germline V CDR1 and CDR2: SGDLS, YYNGEE. Here the CDR3 reads CASSGSQDTQYF. Written as DNA, the CDR3 is TGTGCCAGCAGCGGTTCTCAGGATACGCAGTATTTT.

V is TRBV6-2 or TRBV6-3 and J is TRBJ1-1, with TRBD1 identical over 7 bases. Per germline, CDR1 MNHEY and CDR2 SVGEGT. The CDR3 sequence is 15 residues long. Trimming at V came to 5 bases and at J to 1 base, leaving 7 bases not matched to a gene. CDR3 sequence (DNA): TGTGCCAGCAGTACAAGACAGGGACCGAACACTGAAGCTTTCTTT. Translating it yields CASSTRQGPNTEAFF.

The V and J genes are TRBV7-6 and TRBJ1-4; D gene unclear. The V gene lost 2 bases and the J gene lost 0 bases, with 10 bases spanning the gap. The germline V gene encodes CDR1 SGHVS and CDR2 FNYEAQ. The CDR3 is made up of 16 amino acids. This CDR3 reads CASSLSLRATNEKLFF. CDR3 coding DNA: TGTGCCAGCAGCTTATCCCTGAGAGCAACTAATGAAAAACTGTTTTTT.

The CDR3 nucleotides read TGCGCCAGCAGCTGGGGGACAGAATTACCCTCTGGAAACACCATATATTTT. This gives the protein CASSWGTELPSGNTIYF. The chain carries TRBV5-1 and TRBJ1-3, with 7 bases identical to TRBD1. CDR3 length: 17 residues. With V trimmed by 3 bases and J by 0 bases, 9 bases remained unmatched. CDR1 SGHRS and CDR2 YFSETQ come from the germline V gene.

The genes are TRBV29-1 and TRBJ2-7, with 14 bases fitting TRBD2. CDR1 and CDR2 (germline): SQVTM, ANQGSEA. V shed 4 bases and J 5 bases; nucleotides not matched to a gene: 1. This CDR3 spans 13 amino acids. The CDR3 protein is CSVGGLAGDEQYF. The CDR3 coding sequence is TGCAGCGTTGGGGGACTAGCGGGGGACGAGCAGTACTTC.

The chain recombines TRBV30 with TRBJ2-2; D gene uncertain. CDR1 and CDR2 from the germline V gene are GTSNPN and SVGIG (reference sequence). This CDR3 spans 13 amino acids. Trimming removed 7 bases from V and 3 bases from J, with 12 bases in between. CDR3 DNA: TGTGCCTCCTCCCGTCTTTACACCGGGGAGCTGTTTTTT. Translation: CASSRLYTGELFF.

This clone was detected only a few times. The chain has TRBV10-2 and TRBJ2-7, with D perhaps matching TRBD2 (6 bases). The germline CDR1 and CDR2 sequences are WSHSY and SAAADI. V was trimmed by 8 bases and J by 2 bases, leaving 16 bases between them. There are 14 residues in the CDR3. CDR3 sequence: CASSSGTGAYEQYF. The DNA for the CDR3 is TGCGCCAGCTCGTCCGGGACTGGAGCCTACGAGCAGTACTTC.

The gene calls are TRBV5-1 and TRBJ1-4, with D possibly TRBD1 on 5 matching bases. Germline V gene sequence: CDR1 SGHRS, CDR2 YFSETQ. The CDR3 is made up of 14 amino acids. Trimming pared 3 bases from V and 4 bases from J, leaving 10 bases between. The CDR3 is CASSSGTHNEKLFF. The CDR3 DNA follows: TGCGCCAGCAGCTCCGGGACTCATAATGAAAAACTGTTTTTT.

This clone was picked up a small number of times. This chain connects TRBV11-2 to TRBJ1-1; 8 bases are a match to TRBD1. Trimming cost V 5 bases and J 3 bases; bases outside gene matches: 2. The CDR3 runs to 13 residues. Germline V lookup: CDR1 SGHAT, CDR2 FQNNGV. CDR3 DNA sequence: TGTGCCAGCAGCCAGGACAGGGACACTGAAGCTTTCTTT. The encoded protein is CASSQDRDTEAFF.

This clone was observed a few times. V usage is TRBV7-8 and J usage is TRBJ2-3; 9 bases align to TRBD1. Losses at the gene ends were 8 bases for V and 7 bases for J; bases not matched to a gene: 10. CDR3 length equals 14 residues. The V gene's germline CDR1 is SGHVS and CDR2 FQNEAQ. The CDR3 protein is CASGAGTGSNTQYF. CDR3 coding DNA: TGTGCCAGCGGTGCCGGGACAGGGTCGAATACGCAGTATTTT.

The chain employs TRBV29-1 and TRBJ2-5, with TRBD1 identical over 7 bases. The CDR3 sequence is 14 residues long. Germline CDR1 is SQVTM and CDR2 is ANQGSEA. After removal of 3 bases from V and 2 bases from J, the junction contained 6 bases not matched to a gene. The CDR3 region has the DNA TGCAGCGTTGAGCGTGAGGGACAGCAAGAGACCCAGTACTTC. It yields the protein CSVEREGQQETQYF.